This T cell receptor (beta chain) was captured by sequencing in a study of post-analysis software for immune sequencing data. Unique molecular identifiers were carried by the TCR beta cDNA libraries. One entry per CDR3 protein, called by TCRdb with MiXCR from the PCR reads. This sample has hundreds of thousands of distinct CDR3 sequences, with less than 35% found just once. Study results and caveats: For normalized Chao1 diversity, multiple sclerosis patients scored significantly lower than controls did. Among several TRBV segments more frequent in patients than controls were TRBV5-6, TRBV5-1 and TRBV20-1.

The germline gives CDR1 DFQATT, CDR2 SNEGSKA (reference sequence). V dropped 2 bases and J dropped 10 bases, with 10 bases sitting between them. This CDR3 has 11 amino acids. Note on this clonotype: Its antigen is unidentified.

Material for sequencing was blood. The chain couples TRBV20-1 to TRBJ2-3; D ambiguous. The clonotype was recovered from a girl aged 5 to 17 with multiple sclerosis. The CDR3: CSARLAPSQYF. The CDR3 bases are TGCAGTGCTAGATTGGCTCCTTCGCAGTATTTT.